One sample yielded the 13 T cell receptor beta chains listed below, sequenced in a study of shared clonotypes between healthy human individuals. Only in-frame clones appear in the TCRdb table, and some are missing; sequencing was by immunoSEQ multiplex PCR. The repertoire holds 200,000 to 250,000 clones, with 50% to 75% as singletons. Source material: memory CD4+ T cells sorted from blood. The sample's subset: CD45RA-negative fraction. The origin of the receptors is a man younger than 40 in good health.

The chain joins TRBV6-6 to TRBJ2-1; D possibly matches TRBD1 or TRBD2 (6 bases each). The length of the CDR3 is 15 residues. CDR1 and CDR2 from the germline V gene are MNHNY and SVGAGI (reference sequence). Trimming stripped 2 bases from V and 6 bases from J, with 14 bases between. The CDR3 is CASSYDARGPNEQFF. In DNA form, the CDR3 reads TGTGCCAGCAGTTACGACGCTCGGGGGCCCAATGAGCAGTTCTTC.

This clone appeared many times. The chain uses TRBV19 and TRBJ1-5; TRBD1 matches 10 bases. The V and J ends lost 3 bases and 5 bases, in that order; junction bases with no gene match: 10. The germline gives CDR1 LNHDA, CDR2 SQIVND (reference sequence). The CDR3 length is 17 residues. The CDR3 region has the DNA TGTGCCAGTAGTATGTTGGGTGGACAGGGGGTTTATCAGCCCCAGCATTTT. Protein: CASSMLGGQGVYQPQHF.

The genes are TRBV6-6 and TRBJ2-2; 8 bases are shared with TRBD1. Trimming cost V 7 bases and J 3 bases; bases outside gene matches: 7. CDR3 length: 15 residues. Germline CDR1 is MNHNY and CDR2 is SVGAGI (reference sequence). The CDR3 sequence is CASTPGQVYTGELFF. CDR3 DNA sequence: TGTGCCAGCACTCCGGGACAGGTGTACACCGGGGAGCTGTTTTTT.

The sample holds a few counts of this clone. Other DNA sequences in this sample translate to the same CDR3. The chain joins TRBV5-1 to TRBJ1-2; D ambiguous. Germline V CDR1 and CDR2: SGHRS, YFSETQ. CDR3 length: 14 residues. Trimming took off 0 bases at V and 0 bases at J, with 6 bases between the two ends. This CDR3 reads CASSLVPTNYGYTF. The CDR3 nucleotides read TGCGCCAGCAGCTTGGTACCCACTAACTATGGCTACACCTTC.

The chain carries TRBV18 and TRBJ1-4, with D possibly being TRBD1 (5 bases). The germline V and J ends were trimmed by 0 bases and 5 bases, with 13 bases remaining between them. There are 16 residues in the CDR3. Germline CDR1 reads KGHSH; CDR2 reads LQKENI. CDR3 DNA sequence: TGTGCCAGCTCACCACCTTACACGGGACCAAATGAAAAACTGTTTTTT. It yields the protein CASSPPYTGPNEKLFF.

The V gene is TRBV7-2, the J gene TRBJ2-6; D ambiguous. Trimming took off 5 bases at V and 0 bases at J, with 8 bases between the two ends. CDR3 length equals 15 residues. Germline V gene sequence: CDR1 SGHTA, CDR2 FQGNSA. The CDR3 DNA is TGTGCCAGCAGCGTAACAAGCTCTGGGGCCAACGTCCTGACTTTC. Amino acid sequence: CASSVTSSGANVLTF.

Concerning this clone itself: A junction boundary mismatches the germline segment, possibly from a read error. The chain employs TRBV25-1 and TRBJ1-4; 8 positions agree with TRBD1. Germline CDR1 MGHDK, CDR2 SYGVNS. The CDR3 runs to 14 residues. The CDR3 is CASTEQGANEKLFF. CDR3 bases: TGTGCCAGCACTGAACAGGGGGCTAATGAAAAACTGTTTTTT.

The CDR3 here is CASSQAGGGYGYTF. CDR3 in DNA: TGCGCCAGCAGCCAGGCGGGGGGGGGCTATGGCTACACCTTC. The gene calls are TRBV5-1 and TRBJ1-2, with D tentatively TRBD1 (5 bases). The V gene lost 4 bases and the J gene lost 4 bases, with 14 bases spanning the gap. This CDR3 region has 14 residues. Germline-derived CDR1 and CDR2 are SGHRS and YFSETQ.

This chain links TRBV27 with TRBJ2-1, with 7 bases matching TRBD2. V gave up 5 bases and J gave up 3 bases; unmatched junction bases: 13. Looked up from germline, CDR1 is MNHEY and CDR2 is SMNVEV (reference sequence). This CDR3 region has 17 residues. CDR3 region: CASSPSAIGRSYNEQFF. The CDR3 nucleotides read TGTGCCAGCAGTCCCTCAGCCATCGGGAGGAGCTACAATGAGCAGTTCTTC.

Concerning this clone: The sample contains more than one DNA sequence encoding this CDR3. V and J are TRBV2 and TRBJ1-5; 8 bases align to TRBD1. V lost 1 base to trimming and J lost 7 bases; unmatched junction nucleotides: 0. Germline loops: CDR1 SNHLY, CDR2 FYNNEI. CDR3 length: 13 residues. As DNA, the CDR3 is TGTGCCAGCAGTGAAGGACAGGGGCAGCCCCAGCATTTT. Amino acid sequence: CASSEGQGQPQHF.

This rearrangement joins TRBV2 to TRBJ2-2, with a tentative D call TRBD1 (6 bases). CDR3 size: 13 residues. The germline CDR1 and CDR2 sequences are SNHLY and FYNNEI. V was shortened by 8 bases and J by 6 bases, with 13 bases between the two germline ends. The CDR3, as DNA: TGTGCCAGCGACAGGTTAGGGTCCGGGGAGCTGTTTTTT. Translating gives CASDRLGSGELFF.

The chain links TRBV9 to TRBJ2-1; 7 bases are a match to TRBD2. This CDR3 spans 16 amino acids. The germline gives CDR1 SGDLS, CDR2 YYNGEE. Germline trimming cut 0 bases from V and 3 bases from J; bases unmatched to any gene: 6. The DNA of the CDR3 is TGTGCCAGCAGCGTAGAAGCGGGAACGCTCTACAATGAGCAGTTCTTC. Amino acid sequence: CASSVEAGTLYNEQFF. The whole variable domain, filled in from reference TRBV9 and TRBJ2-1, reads DSGVTQTPKHLITATGQRVTLRCSPRSGDLSVYWYQQSLDQGLQFLIQYYNGEERAKGNILERFSAQQFPDLHSELNLSSLELGDSALYFCASSVEAGTLYNEQFFGPGTRLTVL.

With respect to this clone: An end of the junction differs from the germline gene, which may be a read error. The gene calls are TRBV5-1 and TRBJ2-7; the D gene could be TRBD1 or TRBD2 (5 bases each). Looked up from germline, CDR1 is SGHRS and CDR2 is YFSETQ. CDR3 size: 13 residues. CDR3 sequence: CASSSGTGSTGIF. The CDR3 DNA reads TGCGCCAGCAGCTCCGGGACGGGTTCTACCGGGATTTTC.